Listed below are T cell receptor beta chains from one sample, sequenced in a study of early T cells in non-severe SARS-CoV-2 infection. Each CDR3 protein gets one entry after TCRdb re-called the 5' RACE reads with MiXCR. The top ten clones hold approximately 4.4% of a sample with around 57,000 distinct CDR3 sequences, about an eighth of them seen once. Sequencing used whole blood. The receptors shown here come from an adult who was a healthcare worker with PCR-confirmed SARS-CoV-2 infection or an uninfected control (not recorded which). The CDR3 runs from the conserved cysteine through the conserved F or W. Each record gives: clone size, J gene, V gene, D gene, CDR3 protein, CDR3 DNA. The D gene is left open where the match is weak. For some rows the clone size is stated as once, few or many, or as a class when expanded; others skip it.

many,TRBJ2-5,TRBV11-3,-,CASSLGDAGGGTQYF,TGTGCCAGCAGCTTAGGTGACGCGGGCGGAGGGACCCAGTACTTC
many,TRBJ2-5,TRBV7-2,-,CASSPAGGQETQYF,TGTGCCAGCAGCCCTGCAGGAGGGCAAGAGACCCAGTACTTC
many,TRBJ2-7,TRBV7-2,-,CASSNRAYEQYF,TGTGCCAGCAGCAACCGGGCCTACGAGCAGTACTTC
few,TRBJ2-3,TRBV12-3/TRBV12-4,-,CASRPNRISTDTQYF,TGTGCCAGCAGACCTAACAGGATAAGCACAGATACGCAGTATTTT
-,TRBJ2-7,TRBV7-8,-,CASSLRAAYEQYF,TGTGCCAGCAGCTTAAGAGCAGCCTACGAGCAGTACTTC
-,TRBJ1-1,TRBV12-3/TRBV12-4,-,CASSRGNSNTEAFF,TGTGCCAGCAGCAGGGGAAACTCTAACACTGAAGCTTTCTTT
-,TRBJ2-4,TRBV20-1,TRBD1,CSAVSTGSVENIQYF,TGCAGTGCTGTATCGACAGGGTCGGTCGAAAACATTCAGTACTTC
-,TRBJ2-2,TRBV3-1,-,CASSQAPGELFF,TGTGCCAGCAGCCAAGCGCCCGGGGAGCTGTTTTTT
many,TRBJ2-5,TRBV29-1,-,CSVLLGRKKETQYF,TGCAGCGTTCTTCTGGGACGGAAAAAAGAGACCCAGTACTTC
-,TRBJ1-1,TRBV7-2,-,CASSLAGLNTEAFF,TGTGCCAGCAGCTTAGCGGGATTGAACACTGAAGCTTTCTTT
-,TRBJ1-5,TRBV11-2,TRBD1,CASSLGDRGGDQPQHF,TGTGCCAGCAGCTTAGGGGACAGGGGAGGGGATCAGCCCCAGCATTTT
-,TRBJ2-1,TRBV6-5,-,CASSYSISRLPYPNSPDNEQSF,TGTGCCAGCAGTTACTCGATTTCCCGACTCCCCTATCCGAATTCCCCGGACAATGAGCAGTCCTTC
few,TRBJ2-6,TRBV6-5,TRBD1,CASSGSDRGISGANVLTF,TGTGCCAGCAGTGGATCGGACAGGGGGATCTCTGGGGCCAACGTCCTGACTTTC